The 30 T cell receptor beta chains listed next were all sequenced from one sample in a study of blood T cell repertoires in COVID-19 (dated by TCRdb to about 2020). Receptors were amplified or captured by the immunoSEQ multiplex PCR assay. In TCRdb, the immuneACCESS table is reduced to in-frame sequences with V and J assigned. These tables do not hold every clone; where another copy was compared, an unresolved V gene accounts for under half, and the others remain unexplained. The table for this sample lists approximately 260,000 clones; roughly 87% of them were counted only once. The top ten clonotypes cover 7.2% of the sample. Sequences were obtained from peripheral blood. The receptors originated from a man aged 55-75 years who had recovered from COVID-19.

The V gene is TRBV18, the J gene TRBJ1-4, with TRBD1 identical over 9 bases. The CDR3 spans 14 residues. Unmatched junction bases numbered 3, after V lost 5 bases and J lost 5 bases. CDR1 is KGHSH and CDR2 is LQKENI in the germline V gene. Here the CDR3 DNA reads TGTGCCAGCTCAACCGGGACAGGGAATGAAAAACTGTTTTTT. Amino acid sequence: CASSTGTGNEKLFF.

This chain links TRBV5-1 with TRBJ2-3, with 8 bases identical to TRBD1. With 2 bases clipped from V and 4 bases from J, the junction kept 6 bases outside the gene matches. Germline CDR1 and CDR2: SGHRS and YFSETQ. The CDR3 has 15 residues. In nucleotides, the CDR3 is TGCGCCAGCAGCTTAGGACAGGGTAGGGCAGATACGCAGTATTTT. Amino acid sequence: CASSLGQGRADTQYF.

The chain recombines TRBV6-5 with TRBJ1-6, with D unresolved. V was clipped by 4 bases and J by 7 bases, with 5 bases between them. CDR1 and CDR2 from the germline V gene are MNHEY and SVGAGI. The length of the CDR3 is 12 residues. CDR3 sequence (DNA): TGTGCCAGCAGTTCGGGGAATTCACCCCTCCACTTT. Its translation is CASSSGNSPLHF.

V usage is TRBV5-4 and J usage is TRBJ2-2; TRBD1 matches at 8 bases. The CDR3 is 16 residues long. After removal of 0 bases from V and 1 base from J, the junction contained 2 bases not matched to a gene. Per germline, CDR1 SGHNT and CDR2 YYREEE (reference sequence). In DNA, the CDR3 is TGTGCCAGCAGCTTGGCCGGGACAGGGAACACCGGGGAGCTGTTTTTT. Its translation is CASSLAGTGNTGELFF.

V usage is TRBV5-1 and J usage is TRBJ2-5; tentatively, D is TRBD2 (6 bases). This CDR3 is built from 16 residues. Germline loops: CDR1 SGHRS, CDR2 YFSETQ. Trimming stripped 3 bases from V and 5 bases from J, with 20 bases between. The CDR3 loop is CASSSGGAGIWETQYF. CDR3 DNA sequence: TGCGCCAGCAGCTCCGGCGGGGCGGGGATATGGGAGACCCAGTACTTC.

The genes are TRBV5-5 and TRBJ1-5; 7 bases match TRBD1. The CDR3 spans 15 residues. The junction had 6 bases not matched to a gene; V was cut back by 0 bases and J by 6 bases. Germline values: CDR1 SGHKS, CDR2 YYEKEE (reference sequence). This chain's CDR3 is CASSLEGQLSQPQHF. The CDR3 DNA sequence: TGTGCCAGCAGCTTGGAGGGACAGTTGAGTCAGCCCCAGCATTTT.

The V call is TRBV13, the J call TRBJ2-5; TRBD2 aligns across 8 bases. The CDR3 contains 14 residues. Trimming at V came to 4 bases and at J to 5 bases, leaving 6 bases not matched to a gene. Germline V gives CDR1 PRHDT, CDR2 FYEKMQ (reference sequence). DNA of the CDR3: TGTGCCAGCAGCTCGAGCGGGGGTCAGGAGACCCAGTACTTC. Translating gives CASSSSGGQETQYF. The variable domain in full, completed from reference TRBV13 and TRBJ2-5, reads AAGVIQSPRHLIKEKRETATLKCYPIPRHDTVYWYQQGPGQDPQFLISFYEKMQSDKGSIPDRFSAQQFSDYHSELNMSSLELGDSALYFCASSSSGGQETQYFGPGTRLLVL.

CDR3 in amino acids: CASRPRQGFQPQHF. The CDR3 DNA is TGTGCCAGCAGACCACGACAGGGATTTCAGCCCCAGCATTTT. This rearrangement joins TRBV28 to TRBJ1-5; 7 bases are a match to TRBD1. Germline CDR1 and CDR2: MDHEN and SYDVKM. With 6 bases clipped from V and 6 bases from J, the junction kept 8 bases outside the gene matches. The CDR3 loop spans 14 amino acids.

This chain links TRBV19 with TRBJ1-4, with unresolved D. CDR3 length equals 15 residues. Germline loops: CDR1 LNHDA, CDR2 SQIVND (reference sequence). V lost 5 bases and J 0 bases, leaving 10 bases between the germline ends. DNA of the CDR3: TGTGCCAGTAGTCCCGGTACTGCAACTAATGAAAAACTGTTTTTT. It translates to CASSPGTATNEKLFF. Full variable domain (missing parts from reference TRBV19 and TRBJ1-4): DGGITQSPKYLFRKEGQNVTLSCEQNLNHDAMYWYRQDPGQGLRLIYYSQIVNDFQKGDIAEGYSVSREKKESFPLTVTSAQKNPTAFYLCASSPGTATNEKLFFGSGTQLSVL.

The chain carries TRBV6-2 or TRBV6-3 and TRBJ1-4; perhaps TRBD1 as D (6 bases). V was clipped by 5 bases and J by 3 bases, with 10 bases between them. CDR1 and CDR2 from the germline V gene are MNHEY and SVGEGT. The length of the CDR3 is 14 residues. The CDR3 sequence is CASSTGGPNEKLFF. CDR3 DNA sequence: TGTGCCAGCAGTACCGGGGGGCCTAATGAAAAACTGTTTTTT.

The chain recombines TRBV5-6 with TRBJ2-7; D remains unclear. This CDR3 has 12 residues. Deletions cut 2 bases from V and 6 bases from J, with 9 bases between. CDR1 and CDR2 (germline): SGHDT, YYEEEE. DNA of the CDR3: TGTGCCAGCAGCTTACTCTATGGCGAGCAGTACTTC. Translation: CASSLLYGEQYF.

The chain employs TRBV11-3 and TRBJ2-3, with TRBD2 matching 7 bases. CDR3 length equals 18 residues. Germline V gene sequence: CDR1 SGHNT, CDR2 YENEEA. V lost 5 bases, J lost 2 bases, and 16 bases stayed unmatched. The CDR3 loop reads CASSKRGDQRGYTDTQYF. In DNA form, the CDR3 reads TGTGCCAGCAGCAAGAGGGGTGATCAGCGGGGCTACACAGATACGCAGTATTTT.

This clone was seen more than once but under ten times. This chain uses TRBV9 with TRBJ2-2; the D is unclear. V lost 4 bases and J lost 7, with 11 bases in between. Germline V gene lookup returns CDR1 SGDLS and CDR2 YYNGEE. The CDR3 is made up of 13 amino acids. CDR3 region: CASSYYIGGELFF. CDR3 DNA sequence: TGTGCCAGCAGCTACTACATCGGCGGGGAGCTGTTTTTT. Complete variable domain (other parts from reference TRBV9 and TRBJ2-2): DSGVTQTPKHLITATGQRVTLRCSPRSGDLSVYWYQQSLDQGLQFLIQYYNGEERAKGNILERFSAQQFPDLHSELNLSSLELGDSALYFCASSYYIGGELFFGEGSRLTVL.

The chain is built from TRBV5-1 and TRBJ1-6; D is uncertain. The CDR3 has 18 residues. CDR1 SGHRS and CDR2 YFSETQ come from the germline V gene. The V end was cut by 0 bases, the J end by 0 bases, with 13 bases between. DNA for the CDR3: TGCGCCAGCAGCTTGGCTTCGTTAGGGAGCTCCTATAATTCACCCCTCCACTTT. This codes for CASSLASLGSSYNSPLHF.

V usage is TRBV5-6 and J usage is TRBJ1-2; the D gene is possibly TRBD1 (5 bases). V was pared by 2 bases and J by 11 bases, with 10 bases between. The CDR3 has 11 amino acids. In germline, CDR1 is SGHDT, CDR2 YYEEEE. The CDR3 sequence: CASSFVGLYTF. The CDR3 coding sequence is TGTGCCAGCAGCTTCGTGGGGCTTTACACCTTC. Using reference TRBV5-6 and TRBJ1-2 for the parts outside the CDR3, the full variable domain is DAGVTQSPTHLIKTRGQQVTLRCSPKSGHDTVSWYQQALGQGPQFIFQYYEEEERQRGNFPDRFSGHQFPNYSSELNVNALLLGDSALYLCASSFVGLYTFGSGTRLTVV.

The V and J genes are TRBV10-3 and TRBJ2-4; weak D call: TRBD1 (6 bases). Germline lookup yields CDR1 ENHRY and CDR2 SYGVKD. The CDR3 runs 17 residues. Between the trimmed V and J ends, which lost 0 bases and 5 bases, there was a span of 17 bases. The CDR3 bases are TGTGCCATCAGTGAGTCGGGGGCAGTAGGGACCCAAAACATTCAGTACTTC. This sequence encodes CAISESGAVGTQNIQYF.

The V call is TRBV3-1 (or the pseudogene TRBV3-2), the J call TRBJ1-4, with D uncertain. The length of the CDR3 is 15 residues. V was trimmed by 4 bases and J by 3 bases, leaving 12 bases between them. CDR1 is LGHDT, CDR2 YNNKEL, per germline (reference sequence). The chain's CDR3 is CASSPGWRPNEKLFF. The CDR3 bases are TGTGCCAGCAGCCCCGGTTGGAGGCCTAATGAAAAACTGTTTTTT.

The chain carries TRBV7-2 and TRBJ1-2; no clear D. The ends were cut back, 4 bases at V and 8 bases at J, with 11 bases in the middle. The CDR3 is 12 residues long. Germline CDR1 reads SGHTA; CDR2 reads FQGNSA. The CDR3 loop reads CASSSRRYGYTF. Written as DNA, the CDR3 is TGTGCCAGCAGCTCACGGCGGTACGGCTACACCTTC.

This clone has a single count. This sample includes further DNA sequences coding for the same CDR3. V gene TRBV7-9 combines with J gene TRBJ1-5, with a possible D match to TRBD1 (5 bases). V was trimmed by 5 bases and J by 4 bases, leaving 12 bases between them. This CDR3 spans 14 amino acids. Germline V gene sequence: CDR1 SEHNR, CDR2 FQNEAQ (reference sequence). The CDR3 DNA reads as TGTGCCAGCAGCCTGGGGCAGGGAAATCAGCCCCAGCATTTT. This encodes CASSLGQGNQPQHF. Full variable domain (missing parts from reference TRBV7-9 and TRBJ1-5): DTGVSQNPRHKITKRGQNVTFRCDPISEHNRLYWYRQTLGQGPEFLTYFQNEAQLEKSRLLSDRFSAERPKGSFSTLEIQRTEQGDSAMYLCASSLGQGNQPQHFGDGTRLSIL.

The rearrangement links TRBV6-6 to TRBJ1-4, with 8 bases that match TRBD1. This CDR3 has 14 amino acids. The V gene's germline CDR1 is MNHNY and CDR2 SVGAGI (reference sequence). V lost 6 bases to trimming and J lost 8 bases; unmatched junction nucleotides: 8. The CDR3 coding sequence is TGTGCCAGCAGGCCTACAGGGGGTCGGGAAAAACTGTTTTTT. This codes for CASRPTGGREKLFF.

This clone was counted once. The chain combines TRBV2 with TRBJ2-2; the match to TRBD2 covers 7 bases. This CDR3 is 16 amino acids long. CDR1 is SNHLY and CDR2 is FYNNEI in the germline V gene. V trimming: 10 bases; J trimming: 0 bases; junction bases outside the gene matches: 11. This CDR3 reads CATLGGWHANTGELFF. CDR3 sequence (DNA): TGTGCCACCCTGGGGGGGTGGCACGCGAACACCGGGGAGCTGTTTTTT.

The chain is built from TRBV3-1 (or the pseudogene TRBV3-2) and TRBJ1-1; TRBD1 aligns across 8 bases. The germline V gene encodes CDR1 LGHDT and CDR2 YNNKEL (reference sequence). This CDR3 comprises 14 residues. The V and J ends lost 6 bases and 4 bases, in that order; junction bases with no gene match: 7. CDR3 nucleotide sequence: TGTGCCAGCAGGCACAGGGGGAGGGGCACTGAAGCTTTCTTT. This encodes CASRHRGRGTEAFF.

The V gene is TRBV29-1, the J gene TRBJ2-1; the D gene is possibly TRBD2 (6 bases). Germline V CDR1 and CDR2: SQVTM, ANQGSEA. The V and J ends lost 4 bases and 0 bases respectively, with 10 bases between them. The CDR3 totals 14 residues. CDR3 sequence reads: CSVGYGSSYNEQFF. CDR3 DNA: TGCAGCGTTGGTTACGGGAGCTCCTACAATGAGCAGTTCTTC.

The chain carries TRBV5-4 and TRBJ1-2, with 8 bases matching TRBD1. Trimming at V came to 4 bases and at J to 6 bases, leaving 8 bases not matched to a gene. Per the germline V gene, CDR1 is SGHNT and CDR2 is YYREEE (reference sequence). This CDR3 has 14 residues. Here the CDR3 DNA reads TGTGCCAGCAGCCGGACAGGGAATTGGGATGGCTACACCTTC. This translates into CASSRTGNWDGYTF. Full variable domain (missing parts from reference TRBV5-4 and TRBJ1-2): ETGVTQSPTHLIKTRGQQVTLRCSSQSGHNTVSWYQQALGQGPQFIFQYYREEENGRGNFPPRFSGLQFPNYSSELNVNALELDDSALYLCASSRTGNWDGYTFGSGTRLTVV.

This chain links TRBV25-1 with TRBJ1-2; the D gene is possibly TRBD1 (6 bases). Deletions cut 6 bases from V and 7 bases from J, with 15 bases between. CDR3 length: 13 amino acids. CDR1 MGHDK and CDR2 SYGVNS come from the germline V gene. CDR3 residues: CASRAPGHAGYTF. In DNA form, the CDR3 reads TGTGCCAGCAGGGCCCCGGGACACGCTGGCTACACCTTC.

This chain links TRBV6-5 with TRBJ1-2, with D maybe TRBD1 (6 bases). Germline loops: CDR1 MNHEY, CDR2 SVGAGI. CDR3 size: 15 residues. Trimming stripped 2 bases from V and 3 bases from J, with 13 bases between. CDR3 coding DNA: TGTGCCAGCAGTTACCGGGGGGGCGCGGACTATGGCTACACCTTC. Protein: CASSYRGGADYGYTF.

This chain connects TRBV9 to TRBJ1-3, with no clear D. Trimming removed 3 bases at V and 2 bases at J, with 9 bases between. This CDR3 comprises 14 residues. CDR1 is SGDLS and CDR2 is YYNGEE in the germline V gene. CDR3 coding DNA: TGTGCCAGCAGCGCGTCTCAGGCTGGAAACACCATATATTTT. Translation: CASSASQAGNTIYF.

This clone was found a few times. This chain links TRBV29-1 with TRBJ1-2; perhaps TRBD1 as D (5 bases). This CDR3 spans 10 amino acids. The ends were cut back, 4 bases at V and 5 bases at J, with 5 bases in the middle. Germline-derived CDR1 and CDR2 are SQVTM and ANQGSEA. CDR3 in amino acids: CSVAGYGYTF. The DNA for the CDR3 is TGCAGCGTTGCAGGGTATGGCTACACCTTC. The full variable domain, rest sourced from reference TRBV29-1 and TRBJ1-2, is SAVISQKPSRDICQRGTSLTIQCQVDSQVTMMFWYRQQPGQSLTLIATANQGSEATYESGFVIDKFPISRPNLTFSTLTVSNMSPEDSSIYLCSVAGYGYTFGSGTRLTVV.

The chain couples TRBV1 to TRBJ1-2. TRBV1 is classified as a pseudogene. This CDR3 is built from 15 residues. DNA of the CDR3: TGCACCAGCAGCCAAGATGCCCGTAGTAACTATGGCTACACCTTC. Its translation is CTSSQDARSNYGYTF.

The gene calls are TRBV4-2 and TRBJ2-3; tentative D call: TRBD2 (6 bases). This CDR3 has 17 amino acids. V was pared by 0 bases and J by 7 bases, with 20 bases between. Per the germline V gene, CDR1 is LGHNA and CDR2 is YNFKEQ. The CDR3 bases are TGTGCCAGCAGCCAAGAGTCGGGGCGGGGTGATGGGTATACGCAGTATTTT. Its protein product is CASSQESGRGDGYTQYF.